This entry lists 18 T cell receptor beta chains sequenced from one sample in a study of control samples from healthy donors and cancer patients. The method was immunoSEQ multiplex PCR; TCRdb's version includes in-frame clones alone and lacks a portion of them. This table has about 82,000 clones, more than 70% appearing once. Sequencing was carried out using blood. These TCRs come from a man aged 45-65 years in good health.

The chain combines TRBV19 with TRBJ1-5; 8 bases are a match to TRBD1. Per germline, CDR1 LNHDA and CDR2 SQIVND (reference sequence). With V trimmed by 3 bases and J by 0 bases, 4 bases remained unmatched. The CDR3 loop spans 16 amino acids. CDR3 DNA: TGTGCCAGTAGTATCGGACAGGGCAATAGCAATCAGCCCCAGCATTTT. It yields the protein CASSIGQGNSNQPQHF. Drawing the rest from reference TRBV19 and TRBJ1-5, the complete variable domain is DGGITQSPKYLFRKEGQNVTLSCEQNLNHDAMYWYRQDPGQGLRLIYYSQIVNDFQKGDIAEGYSVSREKKESFPLTVTSAQKNPTAFYLCASSIGQGNSNQPQHFGDGTRLSIL.

CDR3: CASGLYLGLDSNQPQHF. In nucleotides, the CDR3 is TGTGCTAGTGGCCTCTACTTGGGGCTAGATAGCAATCAGCCCCAGCATTTT. The chain employs TRBV12-5 and TRBJ1-5; D perhaps matches TRBD1 (5 bases). The V and J ends lost 6 bases and 0 bases respectively, with 18 bases between them. Germline CDR1 LGHNT, CDR2 FRNRAP. The CDR3 is 17 amino acids.

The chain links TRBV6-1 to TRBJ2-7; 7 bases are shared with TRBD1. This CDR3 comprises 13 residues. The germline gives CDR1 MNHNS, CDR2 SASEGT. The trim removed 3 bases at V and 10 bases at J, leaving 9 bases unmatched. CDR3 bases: TGTGCCAGCAGTGACATTAACACAGGGGACCAGTACTTC. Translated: CASSDINTGDQYF.

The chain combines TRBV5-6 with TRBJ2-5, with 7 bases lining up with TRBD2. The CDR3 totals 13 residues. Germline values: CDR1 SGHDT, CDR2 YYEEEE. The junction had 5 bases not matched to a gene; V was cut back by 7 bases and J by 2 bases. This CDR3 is CASSRGGQETQYF. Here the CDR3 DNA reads TGTGCCAGCTCTCGCGGGGGACAAGAGACCCAGTACTTC.

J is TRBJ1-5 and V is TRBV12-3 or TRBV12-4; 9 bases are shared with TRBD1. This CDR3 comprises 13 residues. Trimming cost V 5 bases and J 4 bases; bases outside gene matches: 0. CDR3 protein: CASSGTGNQPQHF. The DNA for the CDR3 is TGTGCCAGCAGTGGGACAGGGAATCAGCCCCAGCATTTT.

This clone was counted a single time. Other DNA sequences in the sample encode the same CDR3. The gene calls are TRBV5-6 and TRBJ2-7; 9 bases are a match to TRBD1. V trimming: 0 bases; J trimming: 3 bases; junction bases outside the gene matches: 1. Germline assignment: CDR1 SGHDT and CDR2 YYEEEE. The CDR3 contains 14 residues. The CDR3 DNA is TGTGCCAGCAGCTTGGGACAGGGGGGCTACGAGCAGTACGTC. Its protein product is CASSLGQGGYEQYV.

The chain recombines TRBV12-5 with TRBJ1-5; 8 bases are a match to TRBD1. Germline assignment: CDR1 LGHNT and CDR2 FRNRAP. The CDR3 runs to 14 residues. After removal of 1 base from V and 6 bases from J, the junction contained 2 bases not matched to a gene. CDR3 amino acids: CASGLGQGCQPQHF. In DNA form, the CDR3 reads TGTGCTAGTGGTTTGGGACAGGGGTGTCAGCCCCAGCATTTT.

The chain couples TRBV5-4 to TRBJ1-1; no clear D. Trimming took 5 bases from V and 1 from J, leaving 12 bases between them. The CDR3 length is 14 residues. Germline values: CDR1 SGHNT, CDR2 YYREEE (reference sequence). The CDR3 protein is CASSRAESNTEAFF. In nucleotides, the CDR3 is TGTGCCAGCAGTAGGGCAGAATCGAACACTGAAGCTTTCTTT.

The CDR3 DNA reads TGTGCCAGCAGCTCGTCCCGGGACAGGGCGTATTATGGCTACACCTTC. Protein: CASSSSRDRAYYGYTF. The V and J genes are TRBV5-6 and TRBJ1-2; 9 bases match TRBD1. The CDR3 loop spans 16 amino acids. Germline CDR1 and CDR2: SGHDT and YYEEEE. V was pared by 3 bases and J by 5 bases, with 11 bases of the junction left unmatched.

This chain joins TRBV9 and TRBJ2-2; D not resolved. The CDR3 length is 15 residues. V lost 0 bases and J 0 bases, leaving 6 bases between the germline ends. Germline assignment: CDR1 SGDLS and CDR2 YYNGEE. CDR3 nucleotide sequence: TGTGCCAGCAGCGTAGCAGGAACGAACACCGGGGAGCTGTTTTTT. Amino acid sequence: CASSVAGTNTGELFF.

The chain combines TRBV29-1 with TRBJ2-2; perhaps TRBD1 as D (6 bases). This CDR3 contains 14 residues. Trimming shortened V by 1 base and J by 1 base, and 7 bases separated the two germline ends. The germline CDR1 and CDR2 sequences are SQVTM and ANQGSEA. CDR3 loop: CSVEVQGNTGELFF. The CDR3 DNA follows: TGCAGCGTTGAAGTACAGGGGAACACCGGGGAGCTGTTTTTT.

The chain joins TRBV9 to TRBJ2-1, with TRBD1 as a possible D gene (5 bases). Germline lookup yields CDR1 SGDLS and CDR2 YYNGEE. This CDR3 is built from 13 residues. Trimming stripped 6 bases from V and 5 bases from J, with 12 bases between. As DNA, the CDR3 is TGTGCCAGCACCCAGACAGTAGACAATGAGCAGTTCTTC. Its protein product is CASTQTVDNEQFF.

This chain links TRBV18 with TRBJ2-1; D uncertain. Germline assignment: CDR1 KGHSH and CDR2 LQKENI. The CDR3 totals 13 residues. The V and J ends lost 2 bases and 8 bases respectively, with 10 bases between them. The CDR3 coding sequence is TGTGCCAGCTCACCAAGCACAATGTATGAGCAGTTCTTC. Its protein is CASSPSTMYEQFF.

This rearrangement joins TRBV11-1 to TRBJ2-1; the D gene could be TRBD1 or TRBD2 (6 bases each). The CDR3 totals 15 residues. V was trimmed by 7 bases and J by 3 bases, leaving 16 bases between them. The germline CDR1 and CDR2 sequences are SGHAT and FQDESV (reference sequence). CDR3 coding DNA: TGTGCCAGCAACGAGGAGGGGGGTAGCTACAATGAGCAGTTCTTC. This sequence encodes CASNEEGGSYNEQFF.

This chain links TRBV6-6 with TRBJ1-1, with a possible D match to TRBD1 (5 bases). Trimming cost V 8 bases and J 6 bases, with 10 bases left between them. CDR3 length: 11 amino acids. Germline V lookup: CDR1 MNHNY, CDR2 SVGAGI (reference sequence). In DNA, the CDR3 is TGTGCCAGCCCCGCGGGGGCTGAAGCTTTCTTT. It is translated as CASPAGAEAFF.

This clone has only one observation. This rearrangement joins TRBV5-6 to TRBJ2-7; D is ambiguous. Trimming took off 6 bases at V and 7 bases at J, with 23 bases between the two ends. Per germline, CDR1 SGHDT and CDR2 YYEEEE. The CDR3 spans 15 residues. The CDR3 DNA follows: TGTGCCAGCACCGTCCGCTATACAGCCAAACAGGAGCAGTACGTC. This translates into CASTVRYTAKQEQYV.

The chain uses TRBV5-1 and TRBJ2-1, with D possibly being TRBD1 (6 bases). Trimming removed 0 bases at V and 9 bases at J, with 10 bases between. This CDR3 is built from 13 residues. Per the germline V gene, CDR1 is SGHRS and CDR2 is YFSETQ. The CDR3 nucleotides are TGCGCCAGCAGCTTGGAAACAGGGTCTGAGCAGTTCTTC. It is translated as CASSLETGSEQFF. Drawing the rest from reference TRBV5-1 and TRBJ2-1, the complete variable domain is KAGVTQTPRYLIKTRGQQVTLSCSPISGHRSVSWYQQTPGQGLQFLFEYFSETQRNKGNFPGRFSGRQFSNSRSEMNVSTLELGDSALYLCASSLETGSEQFFGPGTRLTVL.

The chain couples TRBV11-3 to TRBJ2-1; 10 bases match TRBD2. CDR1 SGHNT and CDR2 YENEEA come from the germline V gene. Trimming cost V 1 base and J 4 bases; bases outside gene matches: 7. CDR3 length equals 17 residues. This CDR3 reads CASSLAPTSGTYNEQFF. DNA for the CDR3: TGTGCCAGCAGCTTAGCCCCCACTAGCGGGACATACAATGAGCAGTTCTTC.